The clone carrying this TCR beta chain was seen once. In germline, CDR1 is KGHSH, CDR2 LQKENI. The CDR3 spans 15 residues. Trimming took 6 bases from V and 4 from J, leaving 16 bases between them. Generated by immunoSEQ multiplex PCR, the TCRdb table keeps only in-frame clones and is missing some. The sample has over 130,000 clones, about 80% seen once; the top ten hold around 2.1%. The sample is drawn from a study of blood T cell repertoires in COVID-19. Study background: PBMCs, B-cell-depleted T cells, or T cells were the source of the cDNA or gDNA that made up the material.

This receptor was taken from a man in his 70s with acute or convalescent COVID-19. The chain has TRBV18 and TRBJ2-1; D may be TRBD1 (6 bases). The specimen sequenced was peripheral blood. The DNA of the CDR3 is TGTGCCAGCTCCCCGAACCTACAGGGTTACAATGAGCAGTTCTTC. Protein product: CASSPNLQGYNEQFF.